This entry features one T cell receptor (beta chain) sequence. Its cognate antigen is unknown. This sample is drawn from a study of T cell responses to AZD1222 COVID-19 vaccine. The CDR3 has 13 residues. Trimming took 0 bases from V and 12 from J; bases not matched to a gene: 5. Germline V gives CDR1 SEHNR, CDR2 FQNEAQ (reference sequence). Sequenced by immunoSEQ multiplex PCR; TCRdb stores in-frame clones only, minus some. The sample has roughly 150,000 clones; 90% are singletons. Findings of the study overall: Researchers took repertoire samples only after the peak T cell response had come. Clonal diversity was possibly underestimated, and white British individuals and females predominated among donors. The CD4 TCRs associated with vaccination extended across spike and predominated at 160-218 and 743-854.

This sequence was found in an adult who received the AZD1222 COVID-19 vaccine. This sequence joins TRBV7-9 and TRBJ1-1; 9 bases agree with TRBD1. The input for sequencing was peripheral blood, taken 28 days after the second AZD1222 dose. The CDR3 is CASSLAGQGRSFF. CDR3 in DNA: TGTGCCAGCAGCTTAGCAGGACAGGGGAGATCTTTCTTT.